The 17 T cell receptor beta chains presented below share a single source sample, sequenced in a study of cytotoxic CD8 clonotypes in ibrutinib-treated CLL. The method was immunoSEQ multiplex PCR; TCRdb's version includes in-frame clones alone and lacks a portion of them. In the table there are some 130,000 clones, under 90% of which are singletons. Material: PBMCs, obtained after 24 months of ibrutinib treatment. Receptors originate from a human donor with chronic lymphocytic leukemia.

Details on this clone: At one end the junction does not follow the germline gene, possibly because of a read error. The sample carries other DNA sequences with the same CDR3. The rearrangement uses TRBV30 and TRBJ1-2; 7 bases align to TRBD1. CDR1 and CDR2 from the germline V gene are GTSNPN and SVGIG (reference sequence). CDR3 length equals 15 residues. For the CDR3, the DNA is TGTGCCTGGAGTGTACGGAAAGGGGGCGACTACGGCTACACCTTC. It is translated as CAWSVRKGGDYGYTF.

The V gene is TRBV28, the J gene TRBJ2-2; 8 nucleotides line up with TRBD2. The CDR3 totals 16 residues. CDR1 is MDHEN and CDR2 is SYDVKM in the germline V gene. V dropped 7 bases and J dropped 9; count of bases not matched to a gene: 16. The CDR3 loop is CASTQRGGAPRRELFF. Written as DNA, the CDR3 is TGTGCCAGCACTCAACGGGGGGGAGCACCACGGCGGGAGCTGTTTTTT.

This clone was counted between two and nine times. The chain has TRBV18 and TRBJ1-1, with TRBD1 matching over 12 bases. This CDR3 is built from 16 residues. V gave up 3 bases and J gave up 3 bases; unmatched junction bases: 5. Germline V gives CDR1 KGHSH, CDR2 LQKENI. Here the CDR3 DNA reads TGTGCCAGCTCACCGGCCGGGACAGGGGGCCACACTGAAGCTTTCTTT. As protein: CASSPAGTGGHTEAFF.

The CDR3 reads CSVEGTTEGLDGYTF. CDR3 sequence (DNA): TGCAGCGTTGAAGGGACCACCGAAGGGCTAGATGGCTACACCTTC. J is TRBJ1-2 and V is TRBV29-1, with no clear D. The CDR3 consists of 15 residues. Trimming left V 1 base short and J 6 bases short, with 18 bases between. Germline V gene lookup returns CDR1 SQVTM and CDR2 ANQGSEA.

This chain joins TRBV6-6 and TRBJ1-1, with TRBD1 matching over 7 bases. The V and J ends lost 5 bases and 5 bases, in that order; junction bases with no gene match: 8. CDR1 is MNHNY, CDR2 SVGAGI, per germline (reference sequence). The CDR3 consists of 14 residues. Here the CDR3 DNA reads TGTGCCAGCAGTCAAAGGGGGCGCGGGACTGAAGCTTTCTTT. Protein: CASSQRGRGTEAFF.

The chain carries TRBV7-2 and TRBJ1-5; 8 nucleotides match TRBD1. The CDR3 spans 14 residues. Germline V lookup: CDR1 SGHTA, CDR2 FQGNSA. Trimming removed 4 bases from V and 7 bases from J; junction bases left unmatched: 6. For the CDR3, the DNA is TGTGCCAGCAGCTCCAGACAGGGGCGACAGCCCCAGCATTTT. It is translated as CASSSRQGRQPQHF.

This chain joins TRBV5-8 and TRBJ2-2; TRBD1 aligns across 10 bases. The CDR3 extends over 16 amino acids. Germline V gene data show CDR1 as SGHTS and CDR2 as YDEGEE. V lost 0 bases, J lost 5 bases, and 4 bases stayed unmatched. For the CDR3, the DNA is TGTGCCAGCAGCTTGGGGACAGGGGGAAGAACCGGGGAGCTGTTTTTT. Translating gives CASSLGTGGRTGELFF.

V is TRBV7-2 and J is TRBJ2-6; D is ambiguous. With 2 bases removed from V and 2 bases from J, the gap between germline ends came to 7 bases. Germline values: CDR1 SGHTA, CDR2 FQGNSA. There are 15 residues in the CDR3. CDR3 in amino acids: CASSLMVTGANVLTF. As DNA, the CDR3 is TGTGCCAGCAGCTTAATGGTTACTGGGGCCAACGTCCTGACTTTC.

V usage is TRBV2 and J usage is TRBJ2-7; 7 nucleotides line up with TRBD2. V was pared by 7 bases and J by 6 bases, with 15 bases of the junction left unmatched. This CDR3 region has 15 residues. Germline V lookup: CDR1 SNHLY, CDR2 FYNNEI. CDR3 region: CASIYGGNTRVEQYF. The CDR3 DNA sequence: TGTGCCAGCATATACGGGGGGAATACGCGGGTCGAGCAGTACTTC.

V is TRBV30 and J is TRBJ2-7, with TRBD1 matching 9 bases. The germline gives CDR1 GTSNPN, CDR2 SVGIG (reference sequence). The CDR3 has 15 residues. J was trimmed by 5 bases and V by 2 bases; bases with no gene match: 10. The CDR3 nucleotides are TGTGCCTGGAGTCCAGGGGGACAGGGTACTAACGAGCAGTACTTC. Protein: CAWSPGGQGTNEQYF. Full variable domain (missing parts from reference TRBV30 and TRBJ2-7): SQTIHQWPATLVQPVGSPLSLECTVEGTSNPNLYWYRQAAGRGLQLLFYSVGIGQISSEVPQNLSASRPQDRQFILSSKKLLLSDSGFYLCAWSPGGQGTNEQYFGPGTRLTVT.

V is TRBV29-1 and J is TRBJ1-4; D call uncertain. Germline V gene lookup returns CDR1 SQVTM and CDR2 ANQGSEA. CDR3 length equals 12 residues. Trimming pared 3 bases from V and 7 bases from J, leaving 9 bases between. CDR3 protein: CSVDLRGEKLFF. The CDR3 nucleotides read TGCAGCGTTGATTTAAGAGGTGAAAAACTGTTTTTT.

The V gene is TRBV25-1, the J gene TRBJ1-4, with D perhaps matching TRBD1 (6 bases). The germline gives CDR1 MGHDK, CDR2 SYGVNS. Trimming stripped 7 bases from V and 7 bases from J, with 19 bases between. The CDR3 is made up of 15 amino acids. The CDR3 nucleotides are TGTGCCAGCACCCGGGGGCGGGGTGGAAGTGAAAAACTGTTTTTT. This gives the protein CASTRGRGGSEKLFF.

The chain links TRBV15 to TRBJ1-5; maybe TRBD1 (5 bases). Germline CDR1 is LNHNV and CDR2 is YYDKDF (reference sequence). This CDR3 region has 16 residues. V was clipped by 0 bases and J by 5 bases, with 14 bases between them. CDR3 in amino acids: CATSRDYGGLDQPQHF. The CDR3 region has the DNA TGTGCCACCAGCAGAGATTATGGGGGTCTTGATCAGCCCCAGCATTTT. The full variable domain, completed using reference TRBV15 and TRBJ1-5, is DAMVIQNPRYQVTQFGKPVTLSCSQTLNHNVMYWYQQKSSQAPKLLFHYYDKDFNNEADTPDNFQSRRPNTSFCFLDIRSPGLGDTAMYLCATSRDYGGLDQPQHFGDGTRLSIL.

The J gene is TRBJ1-1, the V gene TRBV28, with no clear D. The CDR3 is 13 amino acids. Germline assignment: CDR1 MDHEN and CDR2 SYDVKM. Trimming removed 5 bases from V and 4 bases from J, with 11 bases in between. The CDR3 DNA is TGTGCCAGCAGTCCCCATCGTAGCACTGAAGCTTTCTTT. It is translated as CASSPHRSTEAFF.

The J gene is TRBJ2-7, the V gene TRBV7-2, with unresolved D. The V end was cut by 5 bases, the J end by 4 bases, with 18 bases between. CDR1 and CDR2 from the germline V gene are SGHTA and FQGNSA. This CDR3 region has 15 residues. This CDR3 is CASSPTRQRPYEQYF. Written as DNA, the CDR3 is TGTGCCAGCAGCCCCACCCGGCAGCGTCCATACGAGCAGTACTTC.

The chain is built from TRBV7-9 and TRBJ1-4; D is perhaps TRBD1 (6 bases). V gave up 4 bases and J gave up 3 bases, with 12 bases separating them. The CDR3 runs 15 residues. CDR1 is SEHNR, CDR2 FQNEAQ, per germline (reference sequence). The CDR3, as DNA: TGTGCCAGCAGCTCTCCGGGACACGCTAATGAAAAACTGTTTTTT. Translating it yields CASSSPGHANEKLFF.

This sequence joins TRBV5-6 and TRBJ2-6; D is uncertain. The CDR3 is made up of 15 amino acids. The V end was cut by 4 bases, the J end by 0 bases, with 8 bases between. Germline V lookup: CDR1 SGHDT, CDR2 YYEEEE. CDR3 residues: CASSRWSSGANVLTF. CDR3 DNA sequence: TGTGCCAGCAGCCGATGGAGCTCTGGGGCCAACGTCCTGACTTTC.